The rows below give T cell receptor beta chains drawn from one sample of a study of response to subunit inactivated influenza vaccine. TCRdb passed the RT-PCR reads through MiXCR, listing each CDR3 protein once. The sample yields 650,000 or so distinct CDR3 sequences, roughly 15% seen once. Sequenced here: PBMCs from blood, sampled around 14 days before vaccination. The receptors here all came from a man between 45 and 60 years old who received an inactivated influenza vaccine. Each CDR3 is given with its conserved first and last residue. A D gene is named only where the DNA matches it firmly. For some rows the clone size is stated as once, few or many, or as a class when expanded; others skip it.

d_call	clone_size	v_call	j_call	cdr3_nt	cdr3_aa
.	.	TRBV2	TRBJ2-1	TGTGCCAGCAGTGCGGGGAGCTCCTACAATGAGCAGTTCTTC	CASSAGSSYNEQFF
TRBD1	few	TRBV20-1	TRBJ2-3	TGCAGTGCTCACCCCTCGGGACAGGGCGGAGATACGCAGTATTTT	CSAHPSGQGGDTQYF
TRBD2	.	TRBV6-1	TRBJ2-2	TGTGCCAGCAGTGAAATGGGACTAGCGGGGTGGCGGCAAACCGGGGAGCTGTTTTTT	CASSEMGLAGWRQTGELFF
TRBD1	few	TRBV3-1	TRBJ2-1	TGTGCCAGCAGCCAAGATCCAGGGGGCAACAATGAGCAGTTCTTC	CASSQDPGGNNEQFF
TRBD1	.	TRBV7-3	TRBJ2-2	TGTGCCAGCTCGGAGTTACAGGGGACACTTTCCAACACCGGGGAGCTGTTTTTT	CASSELQGTLSNTGELFF
.	few	TRBV10-3	TRBJ2-5	TGTGCCATCAGTGAGGGACAGACCGTGGAGACCCAGTACTTC	CAISEGQTVETQYF
.	few	TRBV27	TRBJ2-7	TGTGCCAGCAGTCTCACAGGGATCAGTTTCGGATACGAGCAGTACTTC	CASSLTGISFGYEQYF
TRBD2	.	TRBV4-1	TRBJ2-1	TGCGCCAGCAGCCAAGGAGCTAGCGGGGGCCGCTCCTACAATGAGCAGTTCTTC	CASSQGASGGRSYNEQFF
TRBD2	.	TRBV27	TRBJ2-7	TGTGCCAGCAGTCCCAACCAGCGGGGAGACGAGCAGTACTTC	CASSPNQRGDEQYF
.	.	TRBV6-1	TRBJ2-3	TGTGCCAGCAGTGATGGGGCCGCGACAGATACGCAGTATTTT	CASSDGAATDTQYF
TRBD1	few	TRBV11-2	TRBJ1-1	TGTGCCAGCAGCTTACGGGACAGGGTTTCAGCTTTCTTT	CASSLRDRVSAFF
.	.	TRBV6-6	TRBJ2-4	TGTGCCAGCAGTCCCGAGCTTAAAAACATTCAGTACTTC	CASSPELKNIQYF
.	.	TRBV4-1	TRBJ2-3	TGCGCCAGCAGCCGAGGGGACGGAAGCACAGATACGCAGTATTTT	CASSRGDGSTDTQYF
.	.	TRBV4-3	TRBJ1-1	TGCGCCAGCAGCCAAGATGGGCCGCTGAACACTGAAGCTTTCTTT	CASSQDGPLNTEAFF
.	.	TRBV11-2	TRBJ2-3	TGTGCCAGCAGCTTATCTCCGGGAACCGTTCCCACAACAGATACGCAGTATTTT	CASSLSPGTVPTTDTQYF
.	.	TRBV5-1	TRBJ2-3	TGCGCCAGCAGCCCCGGGGTTGGGGGGGCCAGCACAGATACGCAGTATTTT	CASSPGVGGASTDTQYF
.	.	TRBV4-3	TRBJ2-5	TGCGCCAGCAGCCTGCTTGAGGGAGCTCGCCAAGAGACCCAGTACTTC	CASSLLEGARQETQYF
.	.	TRBV30	TRBJ2-4	TGTGCCAGCGGACAGCCTCTAGCCAAAAACATTCAGTACTTC	CASGQPLAKNIQYF
.	.	TRBV4-1	TRBJ1-4	TGCGCCAGCAGCCAAGTTGGAAGGCTTGGAACTAATGAAAAACTGTTTTTT	CASSQVGRLGTNEKLFF
.	.	TRBV12-3/TRBV12-4	TRBJ1-6	TGTGCCAGCAGGGGGAGGGTCCTTAGTTCACCCCTCCACTTT	CASRGRVLSSPLHF